This T cell receptor beta chain stems from a study of metastatic and nonmetastatic thyroid tumors. Notes on the study in general: Relative to benign nodules, malignant thyroid tumors were reportedly characterized by significantly elevated TCR beta diversity in blood and tumor.

All patients reached thyroid surgery having received no treatment beforehand. In the study's own analysis: The study built a papillary thyroid cancer distant-metastasis classifier from CDR3 differences across clinicopathological groups. TCRdb re-called the PCR reads through MiXCR. TCRdb, not the original authors, processed these V and J calls. The sample carries about 21,000 clones, 20% to 25% recorded once. The CDR3 has 13 amino acids. V was pared by 4 bases and J by 6 bases, with 0 bases of the junction left unmatched. From germline, CDR1 is MDHEN and CDR2 SYDVKM. Points on this clone: Its antigen is currently unknown.

The source material was adjacent normal tissue. This TCR derives from a female donor with papillary thyroid cancer or a benign thyroid nodule (not recorded which). Some clones in this sample may be carry-over from other donors' samples. J is TRBJ2-7 and V is TRBV28, with 13 bases aligning to TRBD2. This CDR3 reads CASSWTSGSEQYF. The CDR3 DNA reads TGTGCCAGCAGTTGGACTAGCGGGAGCGAGCAGTACTTC.